Below are 10 T cell receptor beta chains sequenced from a single sample in a study of T cell therapy after organ transplantation. Sequencing was performed with immunoSEQ multiplex PCR; in TCRdb, only in-frame clones are kept and a portion is missing. The table lists about 48,000 clones, about 95% of them singletons. No antigen is known for these receptors. Material: CD8+ T cells from blood, obtained before autologous CMV-specific T cell therapy. The receptors derive from a human patient who had received a solid organ transplant and had CMV disease.

In this sample, this clone turned up once. The rearrangement uses TRBV9 and TRBJ2-2; D is uncertain. CDR1 is SGDLS, CDR2 YYNGEE, per germline. V shed 0 bases and J shed 1 base, with 10 bases lying between them. This CDR3 is 16 amino acids long. This chain's CDR3 is CASSVVAGGNTGELFF. In DNA form, the CDR3 reads TGTGCCAGCAGCGTAGTGGCTGGTGGGAACACCGGGGAGCTGTTTTTT.

This chain joins TRBV27 and TRBJ2-7; 8 bases are a match to TRBD1. The CDR3 contains 16 residues. V lost 4 bases and J lost 6; bases outside the gene matches: 14. Germline V CDR1 and CDR2: MNHEY, SMNVEV (reference sequence). CDR3 in DNA: TGTGCCAGCAGTTCCCCATTACAGGGGGAACTGTCCGAGCAGTACTTC. Translating it yields CASSSPLQGELSEQYF.

The chain couples TRBV20-1 to TRBJ2-1; D call uncertain. Trimming cost V 6 bases and J 5 bases, with 5 bases left between them. This CDR3 has 10 residues. Germline loops: CDR1 DFQATT, CDR2 SNEGSKA (reference sequence). This CDR3 is CSATDNEQFF. The CDR3, as DNA: TGCAGTGCCACTGACAATGAGCAGTTCTTC.

This chain joins TRBV11-2 and TRBJ1-5; D gene uncertain. Trimming cost V 5 bases and J 0 bases, with 17 bases left between them. Looked up from germline, CDR1 is SGHAT and CDR2 is FQNNGV. This CDR3 is 17 amino acids long. CDR3 amino acids: CASSTGEAGPSNQPQHF. CDR3 nucleotide sequence: TGTGCCAGCAGCACCGGCGAGGCAGGACCTAGCAATCAGCCCCAGCATTTT.

This clone is medium-sized. This chain connects TRBV27 to TRBJ1-2; TRBD1 matches 8 bases. CDR3 length: 16 residues. The V and J ends lost 3 bases and 7 bases, in that order; junction bases with no gene match: 13. Germline assignment: CDR1 MNHEY and CDR2 SMNVEV (reference sequence). The CDR3 protein is CASSFQTAGGNVGYTF. DNA of the CDR3: TGTGCCAGCAGTTTTCAGACGGCAGGGGGCAATGTTGGCTACACCTTC.

The gene calls are TRBV5-1 and TRBJ2-3; possibly TRBD2 for D (5 bases). The CDR3 contains 14 residues. CDR1 and CDR2 from the germline V gene are SGHRS and YFSETQ. V was trimmed by 1 base and J by 2 bases, leaving 8 bases between them. CDR3 region: CASSLFGITDTQYF. The CDR3 DNA reads as TGCGCCAGCAGCTTGTTCGGGATCACAGATACGCAGTATTTT.

This clone showed up just once. DNA for the CDR3: TGTGCCAGCAGTTTAGGGACTGGAGGGGTGGACACCATATATTTT. Translated: CASSLGTGGVDTIYF. The chain employs TRBV28 and TRBJ1-3; TRBD1 is a possible D gene (5 bases). Between the trimmed V and J ends, which lost 2 bases and 8 bases, there was a span of 16 bases. CDR3 size: 15 residues. CDR1 is MDHEN and CDR2 is SYDVKM in the germline V gene.

This chain connects TRBV7-8 to TRBJ1-1; perhaps TRBD1 as D (6 bases). Germline V lookup: CDR1 SGHVS, CDR2 FQNEAQ. The CDR3 is 17 residues long. Trimming took off 3 bases at V and 1 base at J, with 18 bases between the two ends. The CDR3 DNA is TGTGCCAGCAGCTTCGTGGGGGGCAGTTTTTCGAACACTGAAGCTTTCTTT. Its protein product is CASSFVGGSFSNTEAFF.

The chain carries TRBV30 and TRBJ1-2; D is possibly TRBD1 (5 bases). This CDR3 contains 13 residues. V lost 2 bases to trimming and J lost 2 bases, with 9 bases between them. Germline CDR1 GTSNPN, CDR2 SVGIG (reference sequence). CDR3 DNA: TGTGCCTGGAGTCTGGGGGGAAACTATGGCTACACCTTC. Protein: CAWSLGGNYGYTF.

The chain couples TRBV6-5 to TRBJ1-1, with TRBD1 matching over 9 bases. J lost 6 bases, V lost 0 bases, and 5 bases had no gene match. The V gene's germline CDR1 is MNHEY and CDR2 SVGAGI. The CDR3 is 15 amino acids. CDR3 in amino acids: CASSYSKRTGAEAFF. The CDR3 bases are TGTGCCAGCAGTTACTCGAAAAGGACAGGGGCTGAAGCTTTCTTT.